This T cell receptor beta chain appears in the sequencing data of a study of vaccination effects on CD4 cells after COVID-19. For this clone: Its cognate antigen is unknown.

Antigen-specific CD4+ T cells were expanded with viral peptide pools in the ViraFEST assay before sequencing. At the end of approximately 10 days of culture, CD4+ T cells were isolated. Participants received two doses of either the BNT162b2 or mRNA-1273 vaccine. Data came from immunoSEQ multiplex PCR; TCRdb stores just in-frame clones and leaves some out. The sample records about 31,000 clones, more than 55% being singletons. Germline V gives CDR1 SEHNR, CDR2 FQNEAQ (reference sequence). The length of the CDR3 is 15 residues. The J segment lost 5 bases and the V segment lost 5 bases, leaving 8 bases of the junction unmatched.

The sample was CD4+ T cells from PBMCs cultured with SARS-CoV-2 spike peptides, taken after COVID-19 vaccination. The TCR originated in a human donor who received a COVID-19 vaccine. J is TRBJ2-1 and V is TRBV7-9, with 8 bases identical to TRBD1. The DNA for the CDR3 is TGTGCCAGCAGCCGCGGGACAGGCACTAACAATGAGCAGTTCTTC. It codes for CASSRGTGTNNEQFF.